The clone carrying this T cell receptor (beta chain) was detected a few times. Its antigen is unknown. PCR primers comprised 60 Vbeta and 13 Jbeta primers. Libraries were prepared by immunoSEQ multiplex PCR; TCRdb keeps only in-frame clonotypes and omits some of them. The table includes around 99,000 clones, about 77% detected once. This record belongs to a study of cytomegalovirus exposure and HLA in healthy donors. Study-level results: Later analysis identified a missense DCLRE1C variant that was linked to TCR beta V- and J-gene trimming.

Trimming removed 5 bases from V and 5 bases from J, with 15 bases in between. The germline V gene encodes CDR1 SGHTA and CDR2 FQGTGA. This CDR3 comprises 14 residues. This chain joins TRBV7-3 and TRBJ2-5; a possible D gene is TRBD2 (7 bases). Specimen: PBMCs. The TCR originated in a middle-aged man in good health and CMV-seronegative. The CDR3 here is CASSVGGAGETQYF. The CDR3 DNA reads TGTGCCAGCAGCGTGGGGGGGGCCGGGGAGACCCAGTACTTC.